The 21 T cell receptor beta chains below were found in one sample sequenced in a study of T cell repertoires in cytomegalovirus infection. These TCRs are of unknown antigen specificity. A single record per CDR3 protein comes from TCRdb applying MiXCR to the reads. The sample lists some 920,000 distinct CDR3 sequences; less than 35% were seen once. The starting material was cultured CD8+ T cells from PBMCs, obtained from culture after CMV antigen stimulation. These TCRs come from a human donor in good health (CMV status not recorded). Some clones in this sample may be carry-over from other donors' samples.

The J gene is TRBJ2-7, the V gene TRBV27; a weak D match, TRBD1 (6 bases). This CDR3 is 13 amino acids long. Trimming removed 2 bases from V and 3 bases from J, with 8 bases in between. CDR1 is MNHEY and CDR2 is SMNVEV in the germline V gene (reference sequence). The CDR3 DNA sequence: TGTGCCAGCAGTTTAAACAGGGACTACGAGCAGTACTTC. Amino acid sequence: CASSLNRDYEQYF.

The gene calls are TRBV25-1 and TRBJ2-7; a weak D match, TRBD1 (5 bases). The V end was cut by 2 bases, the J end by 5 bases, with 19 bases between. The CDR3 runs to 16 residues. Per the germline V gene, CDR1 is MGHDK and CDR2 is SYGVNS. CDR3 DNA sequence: TGTGCCAGCAGTGAAGTGTTGGACACGGGCGTCCACGAGCAGTACTTC. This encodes CASSEVLDTGVHEQYF.

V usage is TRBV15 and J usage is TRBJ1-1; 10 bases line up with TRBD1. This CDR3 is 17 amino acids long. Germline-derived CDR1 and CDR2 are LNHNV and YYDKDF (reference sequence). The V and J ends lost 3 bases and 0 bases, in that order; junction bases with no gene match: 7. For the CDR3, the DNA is TGTGCCACCAGCAGGCCCGGGACAGGGGCTCTGAACACTGAAGCTTTCTTT. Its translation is CATSRPGTGALNTEAFF.

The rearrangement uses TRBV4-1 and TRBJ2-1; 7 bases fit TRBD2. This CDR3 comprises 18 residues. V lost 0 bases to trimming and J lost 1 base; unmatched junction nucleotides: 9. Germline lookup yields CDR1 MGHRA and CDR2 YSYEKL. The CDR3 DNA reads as TGCGCCAGCAGCCAAGATGAGGCAATCGGGGGGTCCTACAATGAGCAGTTCTTC. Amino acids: CASSQDEAIGGSYNEQFF.

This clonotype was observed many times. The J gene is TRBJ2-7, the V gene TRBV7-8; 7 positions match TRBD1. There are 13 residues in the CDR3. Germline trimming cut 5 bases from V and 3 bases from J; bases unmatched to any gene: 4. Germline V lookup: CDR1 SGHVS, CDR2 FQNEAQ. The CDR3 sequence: CASSKDRSYEQYV. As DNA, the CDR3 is TGTGCCAGCAGCAAGGACAGGAGCTACGAGCAGTACGTC.

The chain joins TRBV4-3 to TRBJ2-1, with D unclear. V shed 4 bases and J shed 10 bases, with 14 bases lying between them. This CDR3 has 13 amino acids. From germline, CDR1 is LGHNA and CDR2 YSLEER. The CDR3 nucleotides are TGCGCCAGCAGCCGACTTCCTTTGGGCGAGCAGTTCTTC. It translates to CASSRLPLGEQFF.

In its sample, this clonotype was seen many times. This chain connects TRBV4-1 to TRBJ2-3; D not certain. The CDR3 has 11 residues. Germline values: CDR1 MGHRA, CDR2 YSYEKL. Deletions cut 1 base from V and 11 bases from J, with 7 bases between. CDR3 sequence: CASSQGPKQYF. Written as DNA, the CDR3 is TGCGCCAGCAGCCAAGGACCGAAGCAGTATTTT.

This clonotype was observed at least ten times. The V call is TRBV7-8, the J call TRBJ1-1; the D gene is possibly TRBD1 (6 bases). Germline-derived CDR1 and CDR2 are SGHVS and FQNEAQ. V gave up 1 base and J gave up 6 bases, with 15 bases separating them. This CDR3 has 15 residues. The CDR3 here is CASSLGGARFAEAFF. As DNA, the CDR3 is TGTGCCAGCAGCTTAGGGGGGGCTAGGTTCGCTGAAGCTTTCTTT. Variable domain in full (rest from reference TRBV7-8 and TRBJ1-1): GAGVSQSPRYKVAKRGQDVALRCDPISGHVSLFWYQQALGQGPEFLTYFQNEAQLDKSGLPSDRFFAERPEGSVSTLKIQRTQQEDSAVYLCASSLGGARFAEAFFGQGTRLTVV.

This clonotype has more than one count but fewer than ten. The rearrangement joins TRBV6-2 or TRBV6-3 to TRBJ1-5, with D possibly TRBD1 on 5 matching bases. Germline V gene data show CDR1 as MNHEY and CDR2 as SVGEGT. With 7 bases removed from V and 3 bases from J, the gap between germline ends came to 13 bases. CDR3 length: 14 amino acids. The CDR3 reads CASTQGRYNQPQHF. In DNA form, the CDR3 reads TGTGCCAGCACCCAGGGACGGTACAATCAGCCCCAGCATTTT.

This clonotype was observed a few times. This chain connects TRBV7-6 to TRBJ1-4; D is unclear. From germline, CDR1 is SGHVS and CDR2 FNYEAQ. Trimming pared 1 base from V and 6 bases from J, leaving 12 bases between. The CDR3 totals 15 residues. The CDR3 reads CASSLGRRLYEKLFF. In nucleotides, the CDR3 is TGTGCCAGCAGCTTAGGCAGGCGCCTATATGAAAAACTGTTTTTT.

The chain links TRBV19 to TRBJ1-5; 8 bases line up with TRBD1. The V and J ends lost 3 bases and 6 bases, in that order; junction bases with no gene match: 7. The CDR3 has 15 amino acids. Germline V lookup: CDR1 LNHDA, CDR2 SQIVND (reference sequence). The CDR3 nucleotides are TGTGCCAGTAGTATCTACCAGGGGGCGGGTCAGCCCCAGCATTTT. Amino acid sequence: CASSIYQGAGQPQHF.

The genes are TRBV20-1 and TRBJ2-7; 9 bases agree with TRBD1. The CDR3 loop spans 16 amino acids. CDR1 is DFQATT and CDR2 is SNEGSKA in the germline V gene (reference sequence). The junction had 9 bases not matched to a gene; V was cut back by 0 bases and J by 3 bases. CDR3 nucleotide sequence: TGCAGTGCTAGAGATCTTGGGGGGACAGGGATCTACGAGCAGTACTTC. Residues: CSARDLGGTGIYEQYF.

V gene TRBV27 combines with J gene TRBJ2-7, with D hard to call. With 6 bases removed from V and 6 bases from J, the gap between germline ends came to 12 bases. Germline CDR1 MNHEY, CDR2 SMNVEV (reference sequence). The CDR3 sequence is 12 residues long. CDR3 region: CASRSFPLEQYV. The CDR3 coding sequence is TGTGCCAGCAGGTCCTTTCCCCTCGAGCAGTACGTC.

As DNA, the CDR3 is TGCAGTGCCCGCCGGGACGGCTCCTACGAGCAGTACGTC. It codes for CSARRDGSYEQYV. The rearrangement joins TRBV20-1 to TRBJ2-7, with D perhaps given as TRBD1 or TRBD2 (5 bases each). This CDR3 comprises 13 residues. V was clipped by 6 bases and J by 0 bases, with 12 bases between them. Germline V CDR1 and CDR2: DFQATT, SNEGSKA (reference sequence).

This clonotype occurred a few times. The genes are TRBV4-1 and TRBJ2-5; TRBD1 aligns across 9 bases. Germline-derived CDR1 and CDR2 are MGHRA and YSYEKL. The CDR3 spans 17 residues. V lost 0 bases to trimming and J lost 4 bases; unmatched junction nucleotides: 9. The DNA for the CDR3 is TGCGCCAGCAGCCAAGATCCCCCGACAGGGGGGGGAGAGACCCAGTACTTC. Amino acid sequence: CASSQDPPTGGGETQYF.

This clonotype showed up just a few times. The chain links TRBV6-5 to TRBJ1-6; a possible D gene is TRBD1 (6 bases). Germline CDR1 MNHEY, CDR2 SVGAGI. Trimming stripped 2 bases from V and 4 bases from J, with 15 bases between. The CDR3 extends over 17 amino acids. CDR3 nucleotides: TGTGCCAGCAGTTACGGAAAGGGGGGGATGTATAATTCACCCCTCCACTTT. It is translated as CASSYGKGGMYNSPLHF.

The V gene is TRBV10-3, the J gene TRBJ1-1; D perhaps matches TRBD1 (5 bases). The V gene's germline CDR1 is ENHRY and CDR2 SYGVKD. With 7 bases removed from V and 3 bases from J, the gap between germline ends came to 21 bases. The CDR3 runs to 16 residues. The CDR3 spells CAIKGTQPLGDTEAFF. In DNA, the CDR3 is TGTGCCATCAAAGGGACTCAACCCCTGGGGGACACTGAAGCTTTCTTT.

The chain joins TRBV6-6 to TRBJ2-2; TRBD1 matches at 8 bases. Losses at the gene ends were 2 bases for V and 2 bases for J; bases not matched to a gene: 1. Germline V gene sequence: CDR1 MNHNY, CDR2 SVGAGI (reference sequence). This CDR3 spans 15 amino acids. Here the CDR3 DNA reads TGTGCCAGCAGTTACCAGGGGGCCAACACCGGGGAGCTGTTTTTT. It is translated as CASSYQGANTGELFF.

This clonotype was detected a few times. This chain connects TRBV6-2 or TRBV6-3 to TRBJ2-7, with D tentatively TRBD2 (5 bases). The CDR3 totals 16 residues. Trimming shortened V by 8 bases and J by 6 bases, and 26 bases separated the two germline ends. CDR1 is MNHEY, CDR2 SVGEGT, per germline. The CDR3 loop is CASASTERVTSGEQYV. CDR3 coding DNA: TGTGCCAGCGCCTCGACGGAGAGGGTAACAAGCGGCGAGCAGTACGTC.

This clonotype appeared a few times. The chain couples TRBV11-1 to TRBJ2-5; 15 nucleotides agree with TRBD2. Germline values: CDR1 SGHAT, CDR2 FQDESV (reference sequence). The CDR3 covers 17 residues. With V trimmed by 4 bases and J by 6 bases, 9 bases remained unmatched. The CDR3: CASSYLPGLAGGKTQYF. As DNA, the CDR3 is TGTGCCAGCAGCTACCTCCCGGGACTAGCGGGGGGAAAGACCCAGTACTTC.

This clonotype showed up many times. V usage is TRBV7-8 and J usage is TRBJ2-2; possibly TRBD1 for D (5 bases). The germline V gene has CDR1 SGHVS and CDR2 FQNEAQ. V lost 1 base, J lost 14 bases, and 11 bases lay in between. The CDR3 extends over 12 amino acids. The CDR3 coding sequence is TGTGCCAGCAGCTTAGGGGGCTCCGACCTGTTTTTT. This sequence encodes CASSLGGSDLFF.